This entry features one T cell receptor beta chain sequence. The specificity of this receptor is unknown. No clone much larger than this one lies a single base away; base qualities are absent. The data were obtained in a study of identical twins (dated by TCRdb to 2016 to 2018). Study-wide context: TCR alpha and beta repertoires from monozygotic twins, unrelated adults of various ages and cord blood were deep-sequenced to test whether fetal clonotypes persist. To rule out contamination, the twin experiments were replicated at different times with different library preparation protocols. On the study overall, not on this receptor specifically: The excess sharing between twins in beta out-of-frame sequences was weaker because fewer shared sequences reduced the signal-to-noise ratio. Recombination models systematically underestimated out-of-frame TCR alpha sharing in monozygotic twins but agreed with sharing between unrelated individuals. Because the same donors could not be followed over many years, the conclusions depended on cross-sectional statistical analysis. Zero-insertion analyses could be partly confounded by invariant T cells such as MAIT and iNKT, though diverse VJ usage argued against such confounding for most clonotypes. Compared with coincidental sharing between unrelated individuals, out-of-frame TCR alpha sequences shared between twins had an excess of sequences with low generation probability. Abundant cord blood beta clonotypes had fewer insertions, young adult naive repertoires showed a similar but weaker trend, and memory repertoires showed no such trend.

Every donor was a healthy Caucasian. The twin cohort comprised three pairs of female monozygotic twins, all aged about 18 to 30 years. Peripheral blood mononuclear cells were the source from which RNA for the TCR libraries was isolated. Library prep was done by 5' RACE. TCRdb shows the sequencer as Illumina HiSeq 2000. Template switching introduced a universal primer binding site; the final cDNA contained a unique molecular identifier, enabling accurate counting of TCR cDNA molecules. Specific primers in the conserved constant-segment region were used to synthesize first-strand cDNA for the TCR alpha and beta chains. To control for contamination, every cDNA library carried two barcodes: a SMART-Mk sample barcode plus Illumina barcodes. Two successive PCR steps introduced TruSeq adapter sequences along with Illumina sample barcodes. The TCR alpha and beta cDNA libraries were sequenced on the Illumina HiSeq platform using custom primers. The authors' pipeline ran thus. Raw reads were processed with MiGEC to extract unique molecular identifiers, and MiXCR was used to determine CDR3 positions. For each individual, recombination models were inferred using an EM algorithm with the repgenHMM and IGoR tools. The tcR package in R was used for shared clonotype analysis, with sharing normalized by the product of cloneset sizes. To study raw recombination without the effects of thymic and clonal selection, out-of-frame nonproductive sequences were analyzed. TCRdb's own reprocessing of the public reads used fastp at Q25 and MiXCR and kept productive beta chains. Rows are combined by CDR3 protein, so each entry shows the most common genes and DNA. What appears here as the V and J calls and clone size reflects TCRdb's work, not the paper's. This sample gives roughly 750,000 distinct CDR3 sequences in total; 21% of them show up just once. 4.3% of the sample rests with the top ten.

V sheds 3 bases and J sheds 5 bases, leaving 14 bases between their ends. CDR1 and CDR2 are drawn from the germline V gene: SGDLS, YYNGEE. The CDR3 holds 15 amino acids from the cysteine to the phenylalanine. The CDR3 DNA has 45 bases and is translated from base 1. This sample also belongs to another study, concerning T cells expressing NK-cell markers. As that second paper reports: Three sorted T-cell subsets (CD3+CD56+NKG2C+, CD3+CD56+NKG2C- and CD3+CD56-NKG2C+) from several donors had their TCR beta-chain repertoires profiled. Among the eight sequenced donors, seven were HCMV-seropositive and one was HCMV-seronegative. To restrict sorting to alphabetaTCR-expressing T cells, an anti-gammadeltaTCR antibody was added in several experiments. In five to seven donors, the dominant CD3+CD56+NKG2C+ clonotypes were found to rank among the top 10 CD8+ clonotypes and to make up about 1.0-7.5% of CD8+ T cells. Those dominant clonotypes were again the most abundant among CD3+CD56-NKG2C+ cells in a handful of donors, at about 28.3-65%. Whether the expanded NKG2C-expressing T cell clones were specific for HCMV antigens remained unclear. Randomly selected healthy volunteers, three men and five women, were used as the eight sequenced donors. A commercial ELISA kit detecting HCMV-specific IgG in serum was used to determine HCMV serostatus. For about 6 donors, unsorted PBMC were also used to sequence bulk peripheral blood T-cell repertoires. MIGEC was used to demultiplex reads and group reads by UMI, and MiTCR was used to assemble and quantify clonotypes. To remove erroneous sequences, TCR cDNA sequences were retained only when supported by two or more reads. The tcR package was used for downstream repertoire analysis, and clonotypes were matched between fractions using CDR3 nucleotide sequence together with V segment. Antigen specificity was annotated against VDJdb with VDJmatch, allowing one amino acid substitution in CDR3.

Sequenced: PBMCs. In this chain, TRBV9 is recombined with TRBJ2-2; TRBD1 is perhaps the D gene, given 6 matching bases. This receptor was obtained from a woman under 30 in good health. The CDR3 is CASSASTGDTGELFF. The DNA sequence is as follows: TGTGCCAGCAGCGCCTCGACAGGAGATACCGGGGAGCTGTTTTTT.